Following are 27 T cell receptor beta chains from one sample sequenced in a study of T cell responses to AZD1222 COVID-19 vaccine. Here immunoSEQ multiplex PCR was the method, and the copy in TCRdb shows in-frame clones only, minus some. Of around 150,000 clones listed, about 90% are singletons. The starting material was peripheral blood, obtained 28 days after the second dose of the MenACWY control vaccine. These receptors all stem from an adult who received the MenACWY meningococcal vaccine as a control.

The CDR3, as DNA: TGTGCCAGCAGTGAAAGCGGGAGTCGCACAGATACGCAGTATTTT. This encodes CASSESGSRTDTQYF. This rearrangement joins TRBV6-4 to TRBJ2-3, with 8 bases matching TRBD2. Germline trimming cut 3 bases from V and 1 base from J; bases unmatched to any gene: 3. The CDR3 consists of 15 residues. The germline V gene has CDR1 MRHNA and CDR2 SNTAGT.

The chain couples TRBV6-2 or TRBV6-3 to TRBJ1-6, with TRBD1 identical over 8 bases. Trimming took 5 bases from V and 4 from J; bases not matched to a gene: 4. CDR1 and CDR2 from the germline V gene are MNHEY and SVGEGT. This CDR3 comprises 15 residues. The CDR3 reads CASSERQGYNSPLHF. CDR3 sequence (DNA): TGTGCCAGCAGTGAGAGACAGGGGTATAATTCACCCCTCCACTTT.

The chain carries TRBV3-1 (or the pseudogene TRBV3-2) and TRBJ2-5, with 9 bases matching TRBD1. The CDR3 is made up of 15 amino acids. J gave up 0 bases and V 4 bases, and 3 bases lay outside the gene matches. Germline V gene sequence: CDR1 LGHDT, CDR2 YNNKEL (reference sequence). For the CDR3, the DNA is TGTGCCAGCAGCCCCGGGGACAGGGACCAAGAGACCCAGTACTTC. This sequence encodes CASSPGDRDQETQYF.

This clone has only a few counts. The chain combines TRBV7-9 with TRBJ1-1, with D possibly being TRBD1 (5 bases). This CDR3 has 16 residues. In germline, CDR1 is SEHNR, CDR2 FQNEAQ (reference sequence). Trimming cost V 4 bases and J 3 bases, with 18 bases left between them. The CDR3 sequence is CASSSGMGVKDTEAFF. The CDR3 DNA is TGTGCCAGCAGCTCCGGGATGGGGGTAAAGGACACTGAAGCTTTCTTT.

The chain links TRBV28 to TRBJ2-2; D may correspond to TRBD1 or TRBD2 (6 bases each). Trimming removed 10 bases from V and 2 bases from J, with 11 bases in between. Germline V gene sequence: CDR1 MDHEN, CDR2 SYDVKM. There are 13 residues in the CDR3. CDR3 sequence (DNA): TGTGCCACCCCGGGGGCTAACACCGGGGAGCTGTTTTTT. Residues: CATPGANTGELFF.

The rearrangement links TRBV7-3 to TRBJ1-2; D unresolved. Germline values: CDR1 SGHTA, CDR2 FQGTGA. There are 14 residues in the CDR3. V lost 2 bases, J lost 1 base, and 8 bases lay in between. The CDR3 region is CASSLEGSNYGYTF. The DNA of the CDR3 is TGTGCCAGCAGCTTAGAGGGAAGTAACTATGGCTACACCTTC.

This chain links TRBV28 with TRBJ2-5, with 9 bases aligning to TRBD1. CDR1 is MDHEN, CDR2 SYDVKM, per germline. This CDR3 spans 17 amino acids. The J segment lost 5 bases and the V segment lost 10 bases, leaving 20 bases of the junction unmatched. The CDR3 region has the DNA TGTGCCATTAAGACAGGGGGAGGGATCGGGGTGGTGGAGACCCAGTACTTC. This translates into CAIKTGGGIGVVETQYF.

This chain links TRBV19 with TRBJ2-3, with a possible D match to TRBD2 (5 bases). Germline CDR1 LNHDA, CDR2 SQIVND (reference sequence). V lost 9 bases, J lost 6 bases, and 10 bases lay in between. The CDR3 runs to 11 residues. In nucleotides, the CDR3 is TGTGCCAGCGGGATAGGGGATACGCAGTATTTT. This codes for CASGIGDTQYF. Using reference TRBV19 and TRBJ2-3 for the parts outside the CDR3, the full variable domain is DGGITQSPKYLFRKEGQNVTLSCEQNLNHDAMYWYRQDPGQGLRLIYYSQIVNDFQKGDIAEGYSVSREKKESFPLTVTSAQKNPTAFYLCASGIGDTQYFGPGTRLTVL.

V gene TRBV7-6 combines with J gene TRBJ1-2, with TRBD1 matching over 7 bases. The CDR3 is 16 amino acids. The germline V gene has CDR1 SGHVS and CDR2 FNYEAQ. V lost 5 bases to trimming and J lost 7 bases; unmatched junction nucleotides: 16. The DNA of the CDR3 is TGTGCCAGCAGCCCTACGGTACAGGGGACAAAAGGTGGCTACACCTTC. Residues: CASSPTVQGTKGGYTF.

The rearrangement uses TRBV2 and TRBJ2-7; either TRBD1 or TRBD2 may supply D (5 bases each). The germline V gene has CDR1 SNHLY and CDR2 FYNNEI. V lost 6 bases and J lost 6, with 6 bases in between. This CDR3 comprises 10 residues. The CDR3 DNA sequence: TGTGCCAGCAGCGGGGCCGAGCAGTACTTC. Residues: CASSGAEQYF.

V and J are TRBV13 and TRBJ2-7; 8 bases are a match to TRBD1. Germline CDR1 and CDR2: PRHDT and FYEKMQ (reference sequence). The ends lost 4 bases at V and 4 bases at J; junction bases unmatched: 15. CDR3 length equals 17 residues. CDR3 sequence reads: CASSSQTTGGDGYEQYF. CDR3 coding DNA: TGTGCCAGCAGCTCGCAAACCACAGGGGGAGATGGGTACGAGCAGTACTTC.

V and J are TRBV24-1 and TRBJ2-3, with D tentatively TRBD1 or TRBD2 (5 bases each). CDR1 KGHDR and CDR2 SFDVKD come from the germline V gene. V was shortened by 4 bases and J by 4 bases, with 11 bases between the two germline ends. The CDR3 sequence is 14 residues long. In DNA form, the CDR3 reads TGTGCCACCAGTGACTCGGTGGGGGCAGATACGCAGTATTTT. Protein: CATSDSVGADTQYF.

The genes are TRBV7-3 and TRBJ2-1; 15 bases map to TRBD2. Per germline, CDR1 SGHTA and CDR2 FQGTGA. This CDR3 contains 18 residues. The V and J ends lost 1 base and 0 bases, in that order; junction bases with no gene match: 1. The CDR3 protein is CASSLMGLAGGSYNEQFF. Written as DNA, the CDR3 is TGTGCCAGCAGCTTAATGGGACTAGCGGGGGGCTCCTACAATGAGCAGTTCTTC.

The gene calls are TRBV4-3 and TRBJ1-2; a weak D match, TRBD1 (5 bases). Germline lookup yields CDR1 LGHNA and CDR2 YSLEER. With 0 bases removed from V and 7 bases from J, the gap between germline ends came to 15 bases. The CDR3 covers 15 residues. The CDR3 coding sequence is TGCGCCAGCAGCCAAGATTATGAGGGGCTGGGTGGCTACACCTTC. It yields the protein CASSQDYEGLGGYTF.

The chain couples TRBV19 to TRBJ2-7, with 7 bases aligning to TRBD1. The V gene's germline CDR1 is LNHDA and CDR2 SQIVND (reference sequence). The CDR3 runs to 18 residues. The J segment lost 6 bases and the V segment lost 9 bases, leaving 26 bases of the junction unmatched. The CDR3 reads CASSRTQGTQASGREQYF. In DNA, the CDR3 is TGTGCCAGCAGCCGAACACAGGGGACCCAGGCCTCGGGACGCGAGCAGTACTTC.

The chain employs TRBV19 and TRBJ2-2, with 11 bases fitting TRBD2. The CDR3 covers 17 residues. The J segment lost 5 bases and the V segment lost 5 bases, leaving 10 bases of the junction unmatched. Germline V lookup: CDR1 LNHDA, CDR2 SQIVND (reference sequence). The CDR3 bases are TGTGCCAGTAGTCGAGAACTAGCGGGAGTAAGGACCGGGGAGCTGTTTTTT. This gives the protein CASSRELAGVRTGELFF. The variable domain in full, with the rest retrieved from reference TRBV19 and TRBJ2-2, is DGGITQSPKYLFRKEGQNVTLSCEQNLNHDAMYWYRQDPGQGLRLIYYSQIVNDFQKGDIAEGYSVSREKKESFPLTVTSAQKNPTAFYLCASSRELAGVRTGELFFGEGSRLTVL.

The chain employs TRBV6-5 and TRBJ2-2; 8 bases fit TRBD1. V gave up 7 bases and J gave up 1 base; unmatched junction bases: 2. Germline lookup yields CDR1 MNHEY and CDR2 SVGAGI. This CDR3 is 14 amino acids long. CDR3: CASTGQENTGELFF. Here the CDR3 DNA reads TGTGCCAGCACGGGACAGGAGAACACCGGGGAGCTGTTTTTT.

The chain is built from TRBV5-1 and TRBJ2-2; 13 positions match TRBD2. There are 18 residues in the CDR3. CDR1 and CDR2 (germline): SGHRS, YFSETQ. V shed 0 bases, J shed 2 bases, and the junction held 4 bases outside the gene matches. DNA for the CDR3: TGCGCCAGCAGCTTGGGGACTAGCGGGGGAACCAACACCGGGGAGCTGTTTTTT. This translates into CASSLGTSGGTNTGELFF.

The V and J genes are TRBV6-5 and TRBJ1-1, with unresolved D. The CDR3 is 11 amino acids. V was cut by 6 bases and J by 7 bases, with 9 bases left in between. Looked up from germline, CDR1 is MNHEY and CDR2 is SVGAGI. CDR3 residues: CASSLDFEAFF. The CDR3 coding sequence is TGTGCCAGCAGCCTGGACTTTGAAGCTTTCTTT.

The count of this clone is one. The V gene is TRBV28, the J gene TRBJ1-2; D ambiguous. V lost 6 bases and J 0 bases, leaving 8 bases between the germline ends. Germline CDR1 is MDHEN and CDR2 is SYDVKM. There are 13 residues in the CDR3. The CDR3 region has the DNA TGTGCCAGCAGCCAGGATACTAACTATGGCTACACCTTC. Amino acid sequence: CASSQDTNYGYTF.

DNA for the CDR3: TGTGCCAGCAGCCCGGACAGGGGGAGCGGCTACACCTTC. Translation gives CASSPDRGSGYTF. The genes are TRBV28 and TRBJ1-2; 10 nucleotides line up with TRBD1. In germline, CDR1 is MDHEN, CDR2 SYDVKM. The junction had 6 bases not matched to a gene; V was cut back by 6 bases and J by 8 bases. The CDR3 extends over 13 amino acids.

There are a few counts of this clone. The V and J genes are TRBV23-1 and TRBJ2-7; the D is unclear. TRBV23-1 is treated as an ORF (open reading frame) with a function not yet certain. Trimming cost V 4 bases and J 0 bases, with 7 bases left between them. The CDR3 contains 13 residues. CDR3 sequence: CASSLRSSYEQYF. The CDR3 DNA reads TGCGCCAGCAGTCTCCGGAGCTCCTACGAGCAGTACTTC.

DNA of the CDR3: TGTGCCAGCAGCTTAGCGGACGGCAGGACTTATTCACCCCTCCACTTT. This codes for CASSLADGRTYSPLHF. The genes are TRBV7-9 and TRBJ1-6; no firm D call. The germline CDR1 and CDR2 sequences are SEHNR and FQNEAQ (reference sequence). CDR3 length equals 16 residues. V was cut by 0 bases and J by 8 bases, with 14 bases left in between. The full variable domain, completed using reference TRBV7-9 and TRBJ1-6, is DTGVSQNPRHKITKRGQNVTFRCDPISEHNRLYWYRQTLGQGPEFLTYFQNEAQLEKSRLLSDRFSAERPKGSFSTLEIQRTEQGDSAMYLCASSLADGRTYSPLHFGNGTRLTVT.

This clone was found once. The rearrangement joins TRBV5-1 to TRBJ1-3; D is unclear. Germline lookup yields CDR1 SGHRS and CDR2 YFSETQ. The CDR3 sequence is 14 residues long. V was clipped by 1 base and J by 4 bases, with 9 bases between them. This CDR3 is CASSLLGKGNTIYF. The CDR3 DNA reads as TGCGCCAGCAGCTTGCTGGGGAAGGGAAACACCATATATTTT.

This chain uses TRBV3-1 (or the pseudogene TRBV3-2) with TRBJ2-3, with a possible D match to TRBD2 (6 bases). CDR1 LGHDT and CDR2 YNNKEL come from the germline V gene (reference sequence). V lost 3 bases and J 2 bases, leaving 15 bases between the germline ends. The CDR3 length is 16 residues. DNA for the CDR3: TGTGCCAGCAGCCACCTGGGAAGGGACTCCACAGATACGCAGTATTTT. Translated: CASSHLGRDSTDTQYF.

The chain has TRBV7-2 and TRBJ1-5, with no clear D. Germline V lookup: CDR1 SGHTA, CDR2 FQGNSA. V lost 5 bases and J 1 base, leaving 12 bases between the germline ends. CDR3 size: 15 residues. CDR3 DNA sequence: TGTGCCAGCAGCCCCGTAGCGGGGAGCAATCAGCCCCAGCATTTT. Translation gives CASSPVAGSNQPQHF. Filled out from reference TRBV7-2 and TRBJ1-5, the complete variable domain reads GAGVSQSPSNKVTEKGKDVELRCDPISGHTALYWYRQSLGQGLEFLIYFQGNSAPDKSGLPSDRFSAERTGGSVSTLTIQRTQQEDSAVYLCASSPVAGSNQPQHFGDGTRLSIL.

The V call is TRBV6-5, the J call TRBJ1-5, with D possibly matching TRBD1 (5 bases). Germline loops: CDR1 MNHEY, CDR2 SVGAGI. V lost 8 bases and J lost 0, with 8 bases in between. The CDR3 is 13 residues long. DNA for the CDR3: TGTGCCAGCCAGGGAGATAGCAATCAGCCCCAGCATTTT. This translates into CASQGDSNQPQHF.